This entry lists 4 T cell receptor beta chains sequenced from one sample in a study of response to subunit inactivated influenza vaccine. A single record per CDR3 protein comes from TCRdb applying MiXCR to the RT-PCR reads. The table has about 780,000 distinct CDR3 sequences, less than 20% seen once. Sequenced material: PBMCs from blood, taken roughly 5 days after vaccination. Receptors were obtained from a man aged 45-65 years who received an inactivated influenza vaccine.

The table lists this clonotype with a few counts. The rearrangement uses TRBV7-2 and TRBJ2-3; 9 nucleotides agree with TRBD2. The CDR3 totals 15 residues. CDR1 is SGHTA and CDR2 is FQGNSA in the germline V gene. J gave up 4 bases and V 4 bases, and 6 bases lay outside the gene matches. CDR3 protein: CASSSSGMSSDTQYF. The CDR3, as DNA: TGTGCCAGCAGCTCTAGCGGGATGAGCTCAGATACGCAGTATTTT.

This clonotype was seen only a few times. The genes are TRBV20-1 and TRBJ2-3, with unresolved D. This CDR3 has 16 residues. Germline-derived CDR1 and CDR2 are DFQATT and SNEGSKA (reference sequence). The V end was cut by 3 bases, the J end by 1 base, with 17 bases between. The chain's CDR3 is CSASRPARERTDTQYF. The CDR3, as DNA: TGCAGTGCTAGTCGTCCGGCTAGAGAACGCACAGATACGCAGTATTTT.

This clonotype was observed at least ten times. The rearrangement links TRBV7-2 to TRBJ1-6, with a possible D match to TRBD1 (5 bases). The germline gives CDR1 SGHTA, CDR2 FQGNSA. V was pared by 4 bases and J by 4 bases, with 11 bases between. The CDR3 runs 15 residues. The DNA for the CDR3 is TGTGCCAGCAGCTGGGGGACCGAGTATAATTCACCCCTCCACTTT. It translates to CASSWGTEYNSPLHF.

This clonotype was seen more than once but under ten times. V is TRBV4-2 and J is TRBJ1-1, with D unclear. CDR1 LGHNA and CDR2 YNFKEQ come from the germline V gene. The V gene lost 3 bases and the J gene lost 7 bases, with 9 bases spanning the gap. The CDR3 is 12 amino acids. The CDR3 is CASSHVGYEAFF. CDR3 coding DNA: TGTGCCAGCAGCCATGTTGGATATGAAGCTTTCTTT.